Listed below are T cell receptor beta chains from one sample, sequenced in a study of blood T cells in healthy people across ages. TCRdb called the 5' RACE reads again in MiXCR, with one record for every CDR3 protein. The data hold about 930,000 distinct CDR3 sequences, with roughly 28% observed a single time. These data were likewise used in another study, on T cells of mothers and their children.

The sample comprised blood. These receptors originate from a woman aged 40 to 49 in good health. Both conserved end residues are part of each CDR3. Each record gives: J gene, V gene, CDR3 protein.

TRBJ2-7,TRBV29-1,CSVETGGGEQYF
TRBJ2-7,TRBV5-1,CASSFEAQSPYEQYF
-,TRBV27,CASSSQAGSYNEQYF
TRBJ1-1,TRBV25-1,CASHLNAEAFF
TRBJ1-2,TRBV28,CASGQLPGTASYGYTF
TRBJ1-5,TRBV2,CASSVGVRSNQPQHF
TRBJ1-2,TRBV3-1,CASSLPQGIYTF
TRBJ2-1,TRBV11-2,CASSMAQTSGGAEQFF
TRBJ2-1,TRBV18,CASSPKQRGNEQFF
TRBJ2-7,TRBV5-5,CASSLRTSSTTTSYEQYF